The next 31 T cell receptor beta chains were all read from a single sample in a study of T cells in Graves' hyperthyroidism and ophthalmopathy. Regions amplified from RNA transcripts were the TCR beta CDR3 regions. The TCR CDR3 was amplified in a first-round RT-PCR using the HTBI primer set. From the multiplex PCR reads, TCRdb called clonotypes with MiXCR, one entry per CDR3 protein. The profile shows under 350,000 distinct CDR3 sequences, 21% of them singletons. The sample comprised blood. The receptors come from a woman aged 45-59 years with Graves' hyperthyroidism.

There are many counts of this clonotype. The chain is built from TRBV9 and TRBJ1-1; TRBD1 matches 7 bases. V lost 0 bases and J lost 10; bases outside the gene matches: 3. The germline V gene encodes CDR1 SGDLS and CDR2 YYNGEE. The CDR3 sequence is 12 residues long. The CDR3 coding sequence is TGTGCCAGCAGCGTAGGGCAGGGGGGAGCTTTCTTT. Protein product: CASSVGQGGAFF. The full variable domain, its missing parts supplied by reference TRBV9 and TRBJ1-1, is DSGVTQTPKHLITATGQRVTLRCSPRSGDLSVYWYQQSLDQGLQFLIQYYNGEERAKGNILERFSAQQFPDLHSELNLSSLELGDSALYFCASSVGQGGAFFGQGTRLTVV.

This clonotype occurred many times. The genes are TRBV5-1 and TRBJ1-1; maybe TRBD1 (5 bases). V was pared by 3 bases and J by 1 base, with 13 bases between. This CDR3 contains 15 residues. Per germline, CDR1 SGHRS and CDR2 YFSETQ. The CDR3 DNA is TGCGCCAGCAGCTCCCAGGGCGGGGGGAACACTGAAGCTTTCTTT. Translated: CASSSQGGGNTEAFF. The full variable domain, with the rest looked up from reference TRBV5-1 and TRBJ1-1, is KAGVTQTPRYLIKTRGQQVTLSCSPISGHRSVSWYQQTPGQGLQFLFEYFSETQRNKGNFPGRFSGRQFSNSRSEMNVSTLELGDSALYLCASSSQGGGNTEAFFGQGTRLTVV.

On this clonotype itself: This likely reflects a read error, since a far larger clone is one base away. The J gene is TRBJ2-7, the V gene TRBV11-1; 11 nucleotides align to TRBD1. The germline V gene encodes CDR1 SGHAT and CDR2 FQDESV (reference sequence). The CDR3 contains 14 residues. This CDR3 is CASSRGQGAYEQHF. The DNA for the CDR3 is TGTGCCAGCAGCCGTGGACAGGGGGCTTACGAGCAGCACTTC.

The table lists this clonotype with many counts. The V gene is TRBV29-1, the J gene TRBJ2-1; D is possibly TRBD1 or TRBD2 (6 bases each). The CDR3 consists of 16 residues. Germline lookup yields CDR1 SQVTM and CDR2 ANQGSEA. The ends were cut back, 0 bases at V and 8 bases at J, with 20 bases in the middle. CDR3 coding DNA: TGCAGCGTTGAAGATCTAAGGGGCCGGGGGCTCGATGAGCAGTTCTTC. As protein: CSVEDLRGRGLDEQFF.

This clonotype was found many times. The chain combines TRBV7-2 with TRBJ1-2; D unresolved. V gave up 1 base and J gave up 4 bases, with 13 bases separating them. Looked up from germline, CDR1 is SGHTA and CDR2 is FQGNSA. This CDR3 is 15 amino acids long. CDR3 bases: TGTGCCAGCAGCTTAGTAGTCGAGCCCCGCTATGGCTACACCTTC. Its translation is CASSLVVEPRYGYTF. The full variable domain, with the rest looked up from reference TRBV7-2 and TRBJ1-2, is GAGVSQSPSNKVTEKGKDVELRCDPISGHTALYWYRQSLGQGLEFLIYFQGNSAPDKSGLPSDRFSAERTGGSVSTLTIQRTQQEDSAVYLCASSLVVEPRYGYTFGSGTRLTVV.

This chain connects TRBV2 to TRBJ2-6; no clear D. V was pared by 7 bases and J by 0 bases, with 19 bases between. CDR1 and CDR2 from the germline V gene are SNHLY and FYNNEI. The CDR3 extends over 18 amino acids. This CDR3 reads CASKALGYLSSGANVLTF. The CDR3 region has the DNA TGTGCCAGCAAGGCTCTGGGATACTTATCCTCTGGGGCCAACGTCCTGACTTTC.

This clonotype appeared a few times. The V gene is TRBV5-6, the J gene TRBJ1-2; 10 bases are a match to TRBD1. The trim removed 4 bases at V and 5 bases at J, leaving 11 bases unmatched. Per germline, CDR1 SGHDT and CDR2 YYEEEE. The CDR3 consists of 16 residues. The CDR3 reads CASSVPRQGAGYGYTF. CDR3 nucleotide sequence: TGTGCCAGCAGCGTGCCCAGACAGGGGGCCGGGTATGGCTACACCTTC.

This clonotype was detected many times. This chain joins TRBV24-1 and TRBJ1-1, with D uncertain. V was pared by 11 bases and J by 0 bases, with 9 bases between. The V gene's germline CDR1 is KGHDR and CDR2 SFDVKD. This CDR3 contains 12 residues. The CDR3: CANRDMNTEAFF. In DNA, the CDR3 is TGTGCCAATAGAGATATGAACACTGAAGCTTTCTTT.

This chain joins TRBV25-1 and TRBJ1-6; D call uncertain. V was cut by 6 bases and J by 10 bases, with 19 bases left in between. The germline V gene has CDR1 MGHDK and CDR2 SYGVNS. This CDR3 contains 15 residues. As DNA, the CDR3 is TGTGCCAGCAGAGAGGGAAACCACCACAGCTCACCCCTCCACTTT. Amino acid sequence: CASREGNHHSSPLHF.

There are many counts of this clonotype. This sequence joins TRBV28 and TRBJ2-7; 7 bases agree with TRBD1. V was pared by 3 bases and J by 2 bases, with 7 bases of the junction left unmatched. The germline CDR1 and CDR2 sequences are MDHEN and SYDVKM. The CDR3 consists of 15 residues. The CDR3 sequence: CASSFPGGTAYEQYF. CDR3 in DNA: TGTGCCAGCAGTTTTCCAGGGGGTACCGCCTACGAGCAGTACTTC.

The chain recombines TRBV20-1 with TRBJ1-1; 10 nucleotides agree with TRBD1. There are 16 residues in the CDR3. The germline CDR1 and CDR2 sequences are DFQATT and SNEGSKA (reference sequence). Trimming cost V 5 bases and J 1 base; bases outside gene matches: 10. CDR3 protein: CSARPGTGVGNTEAFF. The CDR3 bases are TGCAGTGCTCGACCCGGGACAGGGGTGGGGAACACTGAAGCTTTCTTT.

This clonotype appeared a few times. The rearrangement joins TRBV5-6 to TRBJ1-4, with D possibly being TRBD1 (6 bases). The length of the CDR3 is 17 residues. Trimming removed 0 bases at V and 0 bases at J, with 12 bases between. Germline V gives CDR1 SGHDT, CDR2 YYEEEE. The CDR3 here is CASSLELGHSTNEKLFF. The CDR3 nucleotides are TGTGCCAGCAGCTTGGAACTGGGACACTCAACTAATGAAAAACTGTTTTTT.

This clonotype was detected ten times or more. The rearrangement joins TRBV20-1 to TRBJ2-7; 14 nucleotides agree with TRBD2. The V and J ends lost 0 bases and 0 bases, in that order; junction bases with no gene match: 13. The CDR3 runs 20 residues. Germline loops: CDR1 DFQATT, CDR2 SNEGSKA (reference sequence). The CDR3 nucleotides are TGCAGTGCTAGAGATGCGGGGAAGACTAGCGGGAGGGATTACTCCTACGAGCAGTACTTC. Its translation: CSARDAGKTSGRDYSYEQYF.

Ten or more counts support this clonotype. The V and J genes are TRBV20-1 and TRBJ2-7, with D hard to call. The CDR3 is made up of 12 amino acids. The V and J ends lost 6 bases and 2 bases respectively, with 11 bases between them. Germline V gene data show CDR1 as DFQATT and CDR2 as SNEGSKA (reference sequence). For the CDR3, the DNA is TGCAGTGCCCCCGGGTCCACCTACGAGCAGTACTTC. As protein: CSAPGSTYEQYF.

This clonotype occurred many times. J is TRBJ2-7 and V is TRBV10-3, with TRBD1 identical over 7 bases. This CDR3 region has 14 residues. Germline CDR1 reads ENHRY; CDR2 reads SYGVKD. Losses at the gene ends were 3 bases for V and 5 bases for J; bases not matched to a gene: 7. The chain's CDR3 is CAISDSDRRDEQYF. The CDR3 coding sequence is TGTGCCATCAGTGACTCGGACAGGCGGGACGAGCAGTACTTC.

This clonotype was recorded at least ten times. The chain couples TRBV9 to TRBJ2-3; D gene unclear. This CDR3 is 16 amino acids long. V was pared by 3 bases and J by 0 bases, with 14 bases between. Germline-derived CDR1 and CDR2 are SGDLS and YYNGEE. In DNA, the CDR3 is TGTGCCAGCAGCGACCCTGGAGATGCGAGCACAGATACGCAGTATTTT. This encodes CASSDPGDASTDTQYF.

At least ten counts were recorded for this clonotype. The V and J genes are TRBV3-1 and TRBJ2-7, with D uncertain. Trimming took 1 base from V and 3 from J, leaving 13 bases between them. This CDR3 has 15 residues. CDR1 LGHDT and CDR2 YNNKEL come from the germline V gene (reference sequence). The CDR3 loop is CASSQVPGSSYEQYF. The CDR3 bases are TGTGCCAGCAGCCAAGTCCCCGGATCGAGCTACGAGCAGTACTTC.

There are a few counts of this clonotype. This chain uses TRBV29-1 with TRBJ1-5; D possibly corresponds to TRBD1 (5 bases). The CDR3 spans 15 residues. CDR1 is SQVTM, CDR2 ANQGSEA, per germline. Trimming took off 4 bases at V and 0 bases at J, with 13 bases between the two ends. The CDR3 bases are TGCAGCGTTGGGGCAGGGAGGAATAGCAATCAGCCCCAGCATTTT. Translating it yields CSVGAGRNSNQPQHF. Using reference TRBV29-1 and TRBJ1-5 for the parts outside the CDR3, the full variable domain is SAVISQKPSRDICQRGTSLTIQCQVDSQVTMMFWYRQQPGQSLTLIATANQGSEATYESGFVIDKFPISRPNLTFSTLTVSNMSPEDSSIYLCSVGAGRNSNQPQHFGDGTRLSIL.

This clonotype was observed at least ten times. The rearrangement links TRBV7-6 to TRBJ2-1, with 10 bases matching TRBD2. Per germline, CDR1 SGHVS and CDR2 FNYEAQ. Losses at the gene ends were 5 bases for V and 0 bases for J; bases not matched to a gene: 7. The CDR3 is made up of 17 amino acids. The CDR3 DNA follows: TGTGCCAGCAGCCAAAATAGCGGGAGGTACTCCTACAATGAGCAGTTCTTC. It specifies CASSQNSGRYSYNEQFF. Using reference TRBV7-6 and TRBJ2-1 for the parts outside the CDR3, the full variable domain is GAGVSQSPRYKVTKRGQDVALRCDPISGHVSLYWYRQALGQGPEFLTYFNYEAQQDKSGLPNDRFSAERPEGSISTLTIQRTEQRDSAMYRCASSQNSGRYSYNEQFFGPGTRLTVL.

The chain combines TRBV2 with TRBJ2-5; tentative D call: TRBD1 (5 bases). The CDR3 covers 16 residues. Germline CDR1 reads SNHLY; CDR2 reads FYNNEI. V gave up 6 bases and J gave up 1 base, with 18 bases separating them. CDR3: CASSLEKGQAQETQYF. CDR3 sequence (DNA): TGTGCCAGCAGCTTAGAAAAAGGACAAGCCCAAGAGACCCAGTACTTC. Complete variable domain (other parts from reference TRBV2 and TRBJ2-5): EPEVTQTPSHQVTQMGQEVILRCVPISNHLYFYWYRQILGQKVEFLVSFYNNEISEKSEIFDDQFSVERPDGSNFTLKIRSTKLEDSAMYFCASSLEKGQAQETQYFGPGTRLLVL.

The sample holds many counts of this clonotype. The gene calls are TRBV2 and TRBJ1-2; 7 positions agree with TRBD1. From germline, CDR1 is SNHLY and CDR2 FYNNEI. Trimming at V came to 7 bases and at J to 5 bases, leaving 13 bases not matched to a gene. The CDR3 runs 15 residues. CDR3 DNA: TGTGCCAGCACCGTAAAAACCGGGACAGAATATGGCTACACCTTC. Its translation: CASTVKTGTEYGYTF.

This clonotype has ten or more counts. The chain links TRBV11-3 to TRBJ2-7, with 7 bases matching TRBD2. Trimming removed 3 bases from V and 3 bases from J; junction bases left unmatched: 2. CDR3 length equals 13 residues. Germline loops: CDR1 SGHNT, CDR2 YENEEA. CDR3 in amino acids: CASSFGGNYEQYF. Written as DNA, the CDR3 is TGTGCCAGCAGCTTCGGGGGGAACTACGAGCAGTACTTC.

This clonotype occurred many times. This chain uses TRBV7-2 with TRBJ1-1, with D tentatively TRBD1 (5 bases). The V end lost 3 bases, the J end lost 4 bases, and 9 bases lay between the germline ends. This CDR3 has 13 amino acids. The germline V gene encodes CDR1 SGHTA and CDR2 FQGNSA. The CDR3 sequence: CASSFYRPTEAFF. In DNA form, the CDR3 reads TGTGCCAGCAGCTTCTACAGGCCCACTGAAGCTTTCTTT.

The genes are TRBV10-3 and TRBJ2-3, with TRBD1 matching 7 bases. The CDR3 extends over 14 amino acids. The ends lost 10 bases at V and 1 base at J; junction bases unmatched: 8. Germline V CDR1 and CDR2: ENHRY, SYGVKD. CDR3 DNA sequence: TGTGCCACATATAGACAGGGTGGCACAGATACGCAGTATTTT. Translated: CATYRQGGTDTQYF.

The genes are TRBV6-5 and TRBJ2-2; TRBD1 aligns across 9 bases. Germline CDR1 and CDR2: MNHEY and SVGAGI. V gave up 8 bases and J gave up 5 bases; unmatched junction bases: 9. This CDR3 contains 15 residues. CDR3: CASVRGQGGTGELFF. The CDR3 nucleotides read TGTGCCAGCGTTCGGGGACAGGGTGGGACCGGGGAGCTGTTTTTT.

This clonotype came up many times. The V and J genes are TRBV2 and TRBJ1-3; a weak D match, TRBD1 (5 bases). Between the trimmed V and J ends, which lost 2 bases and 0 bases, there was a span of 14 bases. CDR1 is SNHLY and CDR2 is FYNNEI in the germline V gene. The CDR3 loop spans 17 amino acids. CDR3 protein: CASSEIGVTLSGNTIYF. As DNA, the CDR3 is TGTGCCAGCAGTGAAATAGGGGTCACCCTCTCTGGAAACACCATATATTTT.

This clonotype appeared a few times. The chain has TRBV2 and TRBJ1-5; 8 bases line up with TRBD1. V was clipped by 6 bases and J by 1 base; unmatched bases: 5. From germline, CDR1 is SNHLY and CDR2 FYNNEI. This CDR3 is 15 amino acids long. DNA of the CDR3: TGTGCCAGCAGGCCACAGGGGGGAAGCAATCAGCCCCAGCATTTT. It encodes CASRPQGGSNQPQHF.

Ten or more counts support this clonotype. This rearrangement joins TRBV2 to TRBJ1-5, with TRBD1 matching over 7 bases. The V gene's germline CDR1 is SNHLY and CDR2 FYNNEI. The CDR3 runs 12 residues. Unmatched junction bases numbered 1, after V lost 6 bases and J lost 5 bases. The CDR3 DNA reads as TGTGCCAGCAGGGGGACAGATCAGCCCCAGCATTTT. Amino acid sequence: CASRGTDQPQHF.

This clonotype was seen once. At one end the junction does not follow the germline gene, possibly because of a read error. The chain employs TRBV6-4 and TRBJ2-3, with D maybe TRBD2 (6 bases). The CDR3 is 15 amino acids. Germline CDR1 and CDR2: MRHNA and SNTAGT. The DNA of the CDR3 is TGTGCCAGCAGTGAGGTTAGCGGTTCCACAGATACGCAATATTTT. This codes for CASSEVSGSTDTQYF.

This clonotype occurred many times. V gene TRBV28 combines with J gene TRBJ2-1; D gene ambiguous. Germline CDR1 and CDR2: MDHEN and SYDVKM. This CDR3 has 16 residues. Trimming took off 4 bases at V and 0 bases at J, with 13 bases between the two ends. The CDR3 here is CASSSPDVSSYNEQFF. The CDR3 DNA follows: TGTGCCAGCAGTTCCCCCGACGTGAGCTCCTACAATGAGCAGTTCTTC.

This clonotype has just one count. The rearrangement joins TRBV6-1 to TRBJ1-2, with a tentative D call TRBD1 (6 bases). This CDR3 spans 14 amino acids. Germline CDR1 is MNHNS and CDR2 is SASEGT. Trimming took off 4 bases at V and 8 bases at J, with 17 bases between the two ends. The CDR3 region is CASSAALQGSGYTF. The DNA of the CDR3 is TGTGCCAGCAGTGCCGCCCTACAGGGAAGCGGCTACACCTTC.